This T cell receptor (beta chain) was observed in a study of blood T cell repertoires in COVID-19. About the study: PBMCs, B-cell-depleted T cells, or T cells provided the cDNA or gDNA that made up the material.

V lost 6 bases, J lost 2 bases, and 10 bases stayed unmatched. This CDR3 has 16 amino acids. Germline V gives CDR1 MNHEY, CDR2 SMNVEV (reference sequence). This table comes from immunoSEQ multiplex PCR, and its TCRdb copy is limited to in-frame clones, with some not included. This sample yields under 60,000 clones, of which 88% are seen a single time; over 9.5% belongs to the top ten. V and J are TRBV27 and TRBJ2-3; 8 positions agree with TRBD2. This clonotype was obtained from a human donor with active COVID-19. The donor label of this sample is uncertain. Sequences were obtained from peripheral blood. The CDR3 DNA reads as TGTGCCAGCAGCCGCCTGGCGGGGGGTTTCACAGATACGCAGTATTTT. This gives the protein CASSRLAGGFTDTQYF.